This T cell receptor beta chain was recovered during a study of lymphopenia after photon versus proton radiotherapy. The CDR3 is made up of 11 amino acids. Trimming took 7 bases from V and 6 from J, leaving 7 bases between them. CDR1 and CDR2 (germline): SGHVS, FNYEAQ. Measured with immunoSEQ multiplex PCR; TCRdb has only the in-frame clones, and not every one. The data show about 33,000 clones, almost 90% seen once. V usage is TRBV7-6 and J usage is TRBJ2-1; maybe TRBD2 (6 bases). The receptor was derived from a woman aged 45-60 years with pancreatic cancer. Here the sequenced sample was peripheral blood, taken from a patient treated with photon-based radiotherapy. The CDR3 DNA is TGTGCCAGCAAGGAGGGCAATGAGCAGTTCTTC. Residues: CASKEGNEQFF.